This T cell receptor beta chain was observed in a study of cytomegalovirus exposure and HLA in healthy donors. Findings and limits, study-wide: The authors excluded some V segments, including TRBV6-2 and TRBV6-3, as indistinguishable.

J gave up 6 bases and V 6 bases, and 2 bases lay outside the gene matches. The CDR3 sequence is 13 residues long. Germline V lookup: CDR1 MNHEY, CDR2 SVGAGI. Points on this clone: Antigen specificity is unknown.

With 60 Vbeta and 13 Jbeta primers, the PCR was carried out. Only in-frame clones appear in the TCRdb table, and some are missing; sequencing was by immunoSEQ multiplex PCR. The table lists 160,000 or so clones, about three quarters of them singletons. This rearrangement joins TRBV6-5 to TRBJ1-6; TRBD1 agrees at 7 bases. This sequence originates from a man aged 35 to 55 in good health and CMV-seronegative. Specimen: PBMCs. The CDR3 DNA follows: TGTGCCAGCAGCAGGGACAGTAATTCACCCCTCCACTTT. Protein product: CASSRDSNSPLHF.